The 5 T cell receptor beta chains below come from one sample, sequenced in a study of blood T cells in healthy people across ages. The authors ran a second PCR of about 6 to 11 cycles using a sample-barcoded 5' primer and a J-beta primer mix. Each CDR3 protein is one row after TCRdb ran MiXCR on the 5' RACE reads. Among 1 million or so distinct CDR3 sequences listed, 25% were seen once. These data are also associated with another study on T cells of mothers and their children.

Sequenced sample: blood. The receptors here all came from a girl aged 2-15 years in good health.

The genes are TRBV29-1 and TRBJ2-7; either TRBD1 or TRBD2 may fit D (6 bases each). There are 13 residues in the CDR3. V lost 1 base and J 6 bases, leaving 13 bases between the germline ends. Germline V gene lookup returns CDR1 SQVTM and CDR2 ANQGSEA. CDR3 sequence: CSVEVAGGGEQYF. CDR3 nucleotides: TGCAGCGTTGAAGTTGCCGGGGGCGGCGAGCAGTACTTC.

This clonotype was picked up a small number of times. The chain links TRBV7-9 to TRBJ1-1, with TRBD1 matching 9 bases. CDR1 SEHNR and CDR2 FQNEAQ come from the germline V gene (reference sequence). Unmatched junction bases numbered 4, after V lost 1 base and J lost 10 bases. The CDR3 has 13 amino acids. The CDR3 loop is CASSLEGGQGAFF. The CDR3 nucleotides are TGTGCCAGCAGCTTAGAAGGGGGACAGGGAGCTTTCTTT.

The gene calls are TRBV29-1 and TRBJ1-5; a possible D gene is TRBD1 (5 bases). V was pared by 5 bases and J by 3 bases, with 14 bases between. Germline CDR1 SQVTM, CDR2 ANQGSEA. This CDR3 has 14 residues. CDR3 loop: CSVWNPGTNQPQHF. The DNA for the CDR3 is TGCAGCGTTTGGAATCCAGGGACCAATCAGCCCCAGCATTTT.

The V and J genes are TRBV29-1 and TRBJ1-2; D uncertain. The CDR3 spans 11 residues. V lost 3 bases, J lost 7 bases, and 9 bases lay in between. Germline assignment: CDR1 SQVTM and CDR2 ANQGSEA. As DNA, the CDR3 is TGCAGCGTTGATTTACCGTCTGGCTACACCTTC. It yields the protein CSVDLPSGYTF.

The J gene is TRBJ2-5, the V gene TRBV7-2; D possibly matches TRBD1 or TRBD2 (5 bases each). Germline CDR1 SGHTA, CDR2 FQGNSA. The CDR3 is made up of 13 amino acids. V shed 7 bases and J shed 3 bases, with 12 bases lying between them. The CDR3 protein is CASTKGPKETQYF. DNA for the CDR3: TGTGCCAGCACGAAGGGACCGAAAGAGACCCAGTACTTC.